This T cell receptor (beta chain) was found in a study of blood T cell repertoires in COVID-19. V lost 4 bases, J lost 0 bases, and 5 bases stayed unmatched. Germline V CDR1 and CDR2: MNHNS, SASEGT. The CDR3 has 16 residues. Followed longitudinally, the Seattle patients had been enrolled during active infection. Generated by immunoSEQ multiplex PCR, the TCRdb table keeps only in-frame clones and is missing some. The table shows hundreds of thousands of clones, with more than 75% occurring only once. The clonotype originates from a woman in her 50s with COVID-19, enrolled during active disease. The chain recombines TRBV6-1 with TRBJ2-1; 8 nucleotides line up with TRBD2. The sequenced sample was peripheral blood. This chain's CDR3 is CASSAPLAASYNEQFF. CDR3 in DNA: TGTGCCAGCAGTGCACCACTAGCGGCCTCCTACAATGAGCAGTTCTTC.